This TCR beta chain stems from a study of shared clonotypes between healthy human individuals. V was pared by 3 bases and J by 0 bases, with 1 base of the junction left unmatched. The germline V gene has CDR1 SGHAT and CDR2 FQNNGV. This CDR3 region has 15 residues. Sequenced by immunoSEQ multiplex PCR; TCRdb stores in-frame clones only, minus some. The sample yields about 800,000 clones, 90% to 97% seen once. Positive CCR7 selection of CD45RO-negative cells yielded the naive CD8 cells, and terminally differentiated effector memory CD45RA+ cells were excluded. The chain has TRBV11-2 and TRBJ2-7, with TRBD1 matching over 11 bases. The material sequenced was naive CD8+ T cells sorted from blood. The source is a man aged 25-45 years in good health. The CDR3 nucleotides are TGTGCCAGCAGCTTTGGGACAGGGGGCTCCTACGAGCAGTACTTC. This translates into CASSFGTGGSYEQYF.